Following are 23 T cell receptor beta chains from one sample sequenced in a study of blood T cell repertoires in COVID-19. Only in-frame clones appear in the TCRdb table, and some are missing; sequencing was by immunoSEQ multiplex PCR. The data show around 170,000 clones, 90% to 95% seen once. Sequenced: peripheral blood. These receptors came from a man in his fifties with acute or convalescent COVID-19.

This rearrangement joins TRBV10-2 to TRBJ2-7; 9 nucleotides match TRBD2. J gave up 2 bases and V 2 bases, and 7 bases lay outside the gene matches. Germline lookup yields CDR1 WSHSY and CDR2 SAAADI. This CDR3 comprises 16 residues. The CDR3 region is CASSEPESGRTYEQYF. The CDR3 nucleotides read TGCGCCAGCAGTGAGCCCGAGAGCGGGAGGACCTACGAGCAGTACTTC.

CDR3 residues: CASSEQGTYNEQFF. The CDR3 DNA follows: TGTGCCAGCAGCGAGCAGGGTACATACAATGAGCAGTTCTTC. The chain recombines TRBV6-5 with TRBJ2-1; possible D gene TRBD1, 5 bases. Germline loops: CDR1 MNHEY, CDR2 SVGAGI. The CDR3 covers 14 residues. Trimming left V 6 bases short and J 4 bases short, with 13 bases between.

The rearrangement links TRBV4-2 to TRBJ2-5; 13 positions match TRBD2. The CDR3 has 15 residues. The germline CDR1 and CDR2 sequences are LGHNA and YNFKEQ. Trimming removed 4 bases from V and 5 bases from J; junction bases left unmatched: 4. The DNA for the CDR3 is TGTGCCAGCAGCCTAGGACTAGCGGGGGAGGAGACCCAGTACTTC. The encoded protein is CASSLGLAGEETQYF.

This sequence joins TRBV5-1 and TRBJ1-1; D not certain. The V gene lost 0 bases and the J gene lost 6 bases, with 12 bases spanning the gap. The CDR3 extends over 14 amino acids. Germline CDR1 is SGHRS and CDR2 is YFSETQ. DNA for the CDR3: TGCGCCAGCAGCTTGGTCAACATGGGAGCTGAAGCTTTCTTT. Translating it yields CASSLVNMGAEAFF.

CDR3 residues: CASSPPEGLNTEAFF. CDR3 DNA: TGCGCCAGCAGCCCCCCGGAGGGTTTGAACACTGAAGCTTTCTTT. The chain carries TRBV5-1 and TRBJ1-1; D not certain. The germline V gene has CDR1 SGHRS and CDR2 YFSETQ. The V end was cut by 4 bases, the J end by 0 bases, with 13 bases between. The CDR3 loop spans 15 amino acids.

The V and J genes are TRBV18 and TRBJ2-1; no clear D. This CDR3 comprises 15 residues. V lost 5 bases, J lost 0 bases, and 11 bases lay in between. The germline CDR1 and CDR2 sequences are KGHSH and LQKENI. Here the CDR3 reads CASSSDPSSYNEQFF. CDR3 nucleotides: TGTGCCAGCTCATCTGACCCTAGCTCCTACAATGAGCAGTTCTTC.

This chain connects TRBV27 to TRBJ2-7; D uncertain. The ends were cut back, 5 bases at V and 0 bases at J, with 11 bases in the middle. Per the germline V gene, CDR1 is MNHEY and CDR2 is SMNVEV (reference sequence). The CDR3 contains 14 residues. The CDR3 DNA reads TGTGCCAGCAGTCCGCACCCGAGCTCCTACGAGCAGTACGTC. It is translated as CASSPHPSSYEQYV.

This CDR3 reads CASSRWAGVNTEAFF. CDR3 in DNA: TGTGCCAGTAGTAGGTGGGCAGGGGTGAACACTGAAGCTTTCTTT. The chain carries TRBV19 and TRBJ1-1; tentatively, D is TRBD1 (6 bases). CDR1 and CDR2 from the germline V gene are LNHDA and SQIVND (reference sequence). The CDR3 runs 15 residues. V gave up 4 bases and J gave up 0 bases, with 12 bases separating them.

The chain has TRBV6-7 and TRBJ2-5, with 14 bases aligning to TRBD2. TRBV6-7 is an ORF, with its function uncertain. Trimming cost V 0 bases and J 4 bases; bases outside gene matches: 7. The CDR3 is 18 residues long. This chain's CDR3 is CASSYSGTSGSRVETQYF. CDR3 DNA sequence: TGTGCCAGCAGTTACTCCGGGACTAGCGGGAGTAGGGTAGAGACCCAGTACTTC.

V gene TRBV6-1 combines with J gene TRBJ2-7, with TRBD1 as a possible D gene (5 bases). Trimming stripped 0 bases from V and 7 bases from J, with 10 bases between. The CDR3 runs to 13 residues. Germline V lookup: CDR1 MNHNS, CDR2 SASEGT. The CDR3 protein is CASSEARVGEQYV. In DNA form, the CDR3 reads TGTGCCAGCAGTGAAGCCAGGGTTGGGGAGCAGTACGTC.

This clone showed up just once. The chain uses TRBV15 and TRBJ1-5; a possible D gene is TRBD1 (6 bases). The V and J ends lost 0 bases and 6 bases respectively, with 12 bases between them. The germline CDR1 and CDR2 sequences are LNHNV and YYDKDF (reference sequence). The CDR3 has 15 residues. CDR3 nucleotides: TGTGCCACCAGCAGAGAAAGGACAGAAGGTCAGCCCCAGCATTTT. Residues: CATSRERTEGQPQHF. Filled out from reference TRBV15 and TRBJ1-5, the complete variable domain reads DAMVIQNPRYQVTQFGKPVTLSCSQTLNHNVMYWYQQKSSQAPKLLFHYYDKDFNNEADTPDNFQSRRPNTSFCFLDIRSPGLGDTAMYLCATSRERTEGQPQHFGDGTRLSIL.

The chain employs TRBV24-1 and TRBJ1-2; D may be TRBD1 (6 bases). CDR1 is KGHDR, CDR2 SFDVKD, per germline. V was shortened by 3 bases and J by 5 bases, with 12 bases between the two germline ends. This CDR3 region has 14 residues. The CDR3: CATSDQDRDYGYTF. The DNA for the CDR3 is TGTGCCACCAGTGATCAGGACAGAGATTATGGCTACACCTTC.

This CDR3 is CASSFGGSGYTF. The CDR3 DNA sequence: TGTGCCAGCAGTTTTGGGGGCTCTGGCTACACCTTC. The chain has TRBV27 and TRBJ1-2; D is perhaps TRBD1 (6 bases). Per the germline V gene, CDR1 is MNHEY and CDR2 is SMNVEV (reference sequence). V dropped 3 bases and J dropped 7 bases, with 9 bases sitting between them. CDR3 size: 12 residues.

This chain uses TRBV28 with TRBJ1-6; 7 nucleotides match TRBD1. CDR3 length: 14 residues. Trimming at V came to 7 bases and at J to 9 bases, leaving 9 bases not matched to a gene. In germline, CDR1 is MDHEN, CDR2 SYDVKM. CDR3 region: CASIGARGSSPLHF. The DNA for the CDR3 is TGTGCCAGCATAGGAGCCAGGGGGAGTTCACCCCTCCACTTT.

The rearrangement joins TRBV2 to TRBJ1-1; tentatively, D is TRBD1 (5 bases). Per the germline V gene, CDR1 is SNHLY and CDR2 is FYNNEI. The V and J ends lost 4 bases and 1 base respectively, with 7 bases between them. The CDR3 covers 13 residues. CDR3 nucleotide sequence: TGTGCCAGCAGTGGACAGCCGAACACTGAAGCTTTCTTT. It yields the protein CASSGQPNTEAFF.

V usage is TRBV7-9 and J usage is TRBJ2-1, with 10 bases that match TRBD2. J lost 5 bases, V lost 5 bases, and 6 bases had no gene match. Germline V gene lookup returns CDR1 SEHNR and CDR2 FQNEAQ (reference sequence). The CDR3 extends over 15 amino acids. The CDR3 is CASSVGTSEDNEQFF. DNA of the CDR3: TGTGCCAGCAGCGTAGGGACTAGCGAGGACAATGAGCAGTTCTTC.

V is TRBV9 and J is TRBJ2-7; no definite D call. Germline V gene lookup returns CDR1 SGDLS and CDR2 YYNGEE. This CDR3 has 15 amino acids. V was trimmed by 0 bases and J by 4 bases, leaving 14 bases between them. The CDR3 DNA sequence: TGTGCCAGCAGCGTAGTCGGGTCCCAAGGTTACGAGCAGTACTTC. Translating gives CASSVVGSQGYEQYF.

Note on this clone: One end of the junction varies from germline; a read error may be responsible. This CDR3 reads CASRYSPRDRENTGELFF. The CDR3 DNA follows: TGTGCCAGCAGATACTCCCCAAGGGACAGGGAGAACACCGGGGAGCTGTTTTTT. The chain couples TRBV6-2 or TRBV6-3 to TRBJ2-2, with 9 bases lining up with TRBD1. Germline assignment: CDR1 MNHEY and CDR2 SVGEGT. CDR3 size: 18 residues.

This rearrangement joins TRBV10-3 to TRBJ2-3; D unclear. The CDR3 is 13 amino acids. Trimming pared 7 bases from V and 2 bases from J, leaving 10 bases between. Germline CDR1 is ENHRY and CDR2 is SYGVKD. CDR3 sequence (DNA): TGTGCCATCACTGGAGAAAACACAGATACGCAGTATTTT. This sequence encodes CAITGENTDTQYF.

The CDR3 sequence is CASSQVRANSPLHF. CDR3 coding DNA: TGTGCCAGCAGCCAAGTGAGGGCCAACTCACCCCTCCACTTT. The J gene is TRBJ1-6, the V gene TRBV3-1 (or the pseudogene TRBV3-2); D remains unclear. Germline values: CDR1 LGHDT, CDR2 YNNKEL (reference sequence). This CDR3 region has 14 residues. V gave up 1 base and J gave up 10 bases, with 11 bases separating them.

The rearrangement uses TRBV11-2 and TRBJ2-5; TRBD2 matches 9 bases. With 2 bases clipped from V and 5 bases from J, the junction kept 9 bases outside the gene matches. CDR3 size: 16 residues. Germline lookup yields CDR1 SGHAT and CDR2 FQNNGV. This chain's CDR3 is CASSLLSELAGETQYF. CDR3 nucleotides: TGTGCCAGCAGCTTATTATCTGAACTAGCGGGTGAGACCCAGTACTTC.

V gene TRBV11-2 combines with J gene TRBJ2-7; D is unresolved. The CDR3 spans 15 residues. From germline, CDR1 is SGHAT and CDR2 FQNNGV. V dropped 0 bases and J dropped 0 bases, with 9 bases sitting between them. The CDR3 region is CASSLEAPSSYEQYF. In DNA form, the CDR3 reads TGTGCCAGCAGCTTAGAAGCTCCAAGCTCCTACGAGCAGTACTTC. The full variable domain, rest sourced from reference TRBV11-2 and TRBJ2-7, is EAGVAQSPRYKIIEKRQSVAFWCNPISGHATLYWYQQILGQGPKLLIQFQNNGVVDDSQLPKDRFSAERLKGVDSTLKIQPAKLEDSAVYLCASSLEAPSSYEQYFGPGTRLTVT.

The J gene is TRBJ1-2, the V gene TRBV19, with D maybe TRBD1 (6 bases). The germline CDR1 and CDR2 sequences are LNHDA and SQIVND (reference sequence). Trimming took 9 bases from V and 4 from J, leaving 12 bases between them. The CDR3 extends over 12 amino acids. Here the CDR3 reads CASKQGGYGYTF. The CDR3 DNA follows: TGTGCCAGCAAACAGGGCGGCTATGGCTACACCTTC.